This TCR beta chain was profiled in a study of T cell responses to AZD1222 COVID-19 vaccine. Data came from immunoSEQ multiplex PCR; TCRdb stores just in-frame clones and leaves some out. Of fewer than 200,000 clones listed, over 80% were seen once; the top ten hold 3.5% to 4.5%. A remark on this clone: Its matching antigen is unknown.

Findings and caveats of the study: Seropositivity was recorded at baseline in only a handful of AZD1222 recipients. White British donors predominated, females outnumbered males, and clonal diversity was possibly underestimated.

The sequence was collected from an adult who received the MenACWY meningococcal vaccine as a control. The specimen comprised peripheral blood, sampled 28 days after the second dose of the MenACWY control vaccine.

The CDR3 reads CASSLALRTGSRGSGANVLTF. CDR3 bases: TGTGCCAGCAGCTTAGCCCTACGGACAGGGTCGAGGGGTTCCGGGGCCAACGTCCTGACTTTC. The gene calls are TRBV7-2 and TRBJ2-6, with TRBD1 matching over 8 bases. Germline lookup yields CDR1 SGHTA and CDR2 FQGNSA. J lost 4 bases, V lost 0 bases, and 17 bases had no gene match. This CDR3 comprises 21 residues. Based on the CDR3 plus reference TRBV7-2 and TRBJ2-6, the full variable domain is GAGVSQSPSNKVTEKGKDVELRCDPISGHTALYWYRQSLGQGLEFLIYFQGNSAPDKSGLPSDRFSAERTGGSVSTLTIQRTQQEDSAVYLCASSLALRTGSRGSGANVLTFGAGSRLTVL.